This T cell receptor beta chain is drawn from a study of T-cell reconstitution after alpha-beta-depleted transplantation in children. It was with unique molecular identifiers that the TCRbeta library was prepared. MiXCR was run by TCRdb on the PCR reads, yielding one entry per CDR3 protein. Here the sample spans hundreds of thousands of distinct CDR3 sequences, approximately 16% being singletons. This sequence originates from a human donor who donated a stem cell graft to a child with acute myeloid leukemia. The specimen was PBMCs from the stem cell graft donor, collected from the stem cell graft.

CDR3 sequence (DNA): TGTGCCAGCAGTTACCCGTCCGAAGAGGAAGCCTACGAGCAGTACTTC. Its translation: CASSYPSEEEAYEQYF. The chain employs TRBV6-5 and TRBJ2-7; D call uncertain. Between the trimmed V and J ends, which lost 2 bases and 2 bases, there was a span of 16 bases. Germline CDR1 reads MNHEY; CDR2 reads SVGAGI. The CDR3 runs to 16 residues.